This T cell receptor (beta chain) was sequenced in a study of blood T cell repertoires in COVID-19. Study-wide context: The analysed material was cDNA or gDNA that came from T cells, B-cell-depleted T cells, or PBMCs.

Those enrolled, adults aged roughly 18 to 89 years, came from roughly 22 US areas. Clinical history as reported by participants underpinned cohort assignment. Within the 2 weeks before study entry, each person in the exposed group met a COVID-19 case. CDR1 and CDR2 from the germline V gene are MNHEY and SMNVEV (reference sequence). This CDR3 has 11 amino acids. The germline V and J ends were trimmed by 8 bases and 5 bases, with 9 bases remaining between them. Some clones are missing from TCRdb's copy, which holds only in-frame ones; the method was immunoSEQ multiplex PCR. The sample shows 300,000 to 450,000 clones, 85% to 90% of them seen only once.

Sequenced sample: PBMCs or T cells enriched from blood (not recorded which). The rearrangement joins TRBV27 to TRBJ1-1; the D is unclear. The TCR was taken from a woman in her thirties who had been exposed to COVID-19. CDR3 protein: CASFLFTEAFF. The DNA for the CDR3 is TGTGCCAGCTTCTTATTTACTGAAGCTTTCTTT.